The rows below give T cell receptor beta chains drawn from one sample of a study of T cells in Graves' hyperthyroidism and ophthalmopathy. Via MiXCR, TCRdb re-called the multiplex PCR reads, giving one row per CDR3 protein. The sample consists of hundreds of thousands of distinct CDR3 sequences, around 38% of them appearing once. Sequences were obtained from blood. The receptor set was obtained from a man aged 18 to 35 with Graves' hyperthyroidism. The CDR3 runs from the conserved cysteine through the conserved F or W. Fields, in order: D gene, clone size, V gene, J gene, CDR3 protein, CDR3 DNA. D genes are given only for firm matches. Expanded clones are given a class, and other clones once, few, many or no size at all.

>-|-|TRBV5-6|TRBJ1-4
CASSLVDTEKLFF
TGTGCCAGCAGCTTGGTGGACACTGAAAAACTGTTTTTT
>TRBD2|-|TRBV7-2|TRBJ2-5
CASSLSWASGSTGETQYF
TGTGCCAGCAGCTTATCGTGGGCTAGCGGGTCCACCGGGGAGACCCAGTACTTC
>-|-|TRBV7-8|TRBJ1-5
CASSPHTGLNQPQHF
TGTGCCAGCAGCCCACATACAGGATTAAATCAGCCCCAGCATTTT
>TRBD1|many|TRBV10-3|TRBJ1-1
CAIRETGGATEAFF
TGTGCCATCAGGGAGACAGGGGGCGCGACTGAAGCTTTCTTT
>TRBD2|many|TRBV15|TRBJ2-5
CATSRDAGSGEGGTQYF
TGTGCCACCAGCAGAGATGCGGGTAGCGGGGAGGGCGGGACCCAGTACTTC
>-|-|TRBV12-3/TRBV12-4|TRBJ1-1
CASSPTEAFF
TGTGCCAGCAGCCCCACTGAAGCTTTCTTT
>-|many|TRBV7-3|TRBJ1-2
CASSSSLSSGRLYGYTF
TGTGCCAGCAGCTCAAGCCTTAGCTCTGGACGGCTCTATGGCTACACCTTC
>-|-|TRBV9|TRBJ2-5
CASSVAGAVRGETQYF
TGTGCCAGCAGCGTAGCGGGGGCGGTACGAGGAGAGACCCAGTACTTC
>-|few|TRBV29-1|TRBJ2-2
CSVRGYTGELFF
TGCAGCGTTAGGGGGTACACCGGGGAGCTGTTTTTT
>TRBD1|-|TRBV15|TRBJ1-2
CATSRQGGYGYTF
TGTGCCACCAGCAGACAGGGGGGCTATGGCTACACCTTC
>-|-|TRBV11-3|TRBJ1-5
CASSQDPGAPQPQHF
TGTGCCAGCAGCCAAGATCCAGGGGCCCCGCAGCCCCAGCATTTT
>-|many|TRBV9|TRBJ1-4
CASSAEGEKLFF
TGTGCCAGCAGCGCAGAGGGGGAAAAACTGTTTTTT
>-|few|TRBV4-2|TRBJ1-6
CASSQDGTGYSPLHF
TGTGCCAGCAGCCAAGATGGGACGGGGTATTCACCCCTCCACTTT
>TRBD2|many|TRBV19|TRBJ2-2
CASSRLAGVAGNTGELFF
TGTGCCAGTAGCAGATTAGCGGGAGTCGCGGGGAACACCGGGGAGCTGTTTTTT
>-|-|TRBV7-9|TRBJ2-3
CASSADSRIHTQYF
TGTGCCAGCAGCGCGGACTCTCGAATCCATACGCAGTATTTT
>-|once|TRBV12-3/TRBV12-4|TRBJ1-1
CASSFLFRNTEAFF
TGTGCCAGCAGTTTTCTCTTTCGGAACACTGAAGCTTTCTTT
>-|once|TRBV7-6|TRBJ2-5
CAIARGRQETQYF
TGTGCCATCGCGAGGGGTCGTCAAGAGACCCAGTACTTC
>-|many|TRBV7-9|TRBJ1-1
CASSLVASRAEAFF
TGTGCCAGCAGCTTAGTGGCGTCTAGGGCTGAAGCTTTCTTT
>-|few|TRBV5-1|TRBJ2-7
CASSLGGEGKHEQYF
TGCGCCAGCAGCTTGGGGGGAGAGGGAAAGCACGAGCAGTACTTC
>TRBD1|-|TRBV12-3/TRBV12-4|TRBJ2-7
CASNNPGQGIYEQYF
TGTGCCAGCAATAATCCAGGACAGGGGATCTACGAGCAGTACTTC